These T cell receptor beta chains were read from a single sample in a study of T cell responses to AZD1222 COVID-19 vaccine. Clones were read by immunoSEQ multiplex PCR, and TCRdb kept only the in-frame ones, dropping some. The top ten hold about 14% of the sample, which has some 64,000 clones, about 70% seen once. Sequenced here: peripheral blood, sampled on day 0 of AZD1222 vaccination. The source of these receptors is an adult in good health. CDR3s leave out the opening cysteine and the closing phenylalanine or tryptophan. Fields, in order: J gene, V gene, CDR3 protein.

J: TRBJ2-7
V: TRBV5-1
CDR3: ASSLDRAYEQY

J: TRBJ2-2
V: TRBV28
CDR3: ASSNDRPNTGELF

J: TRBJ1-6
V: TRBV27
CDR3: ASGDGRFSPLH

J: TRBJ2-1
V: TRBV7-2
CDR3: ASSLGLNLNEQF

J: TRBJ1-6
V: TRBV7-2
CDR3: ASSLDGYNSPLH

J: TRBJ1-1
V: TRBV7-9
CDR3: ASSRGHQNTEAF

J: TRBJ1-1
V: TRBV27
CDR3: ASTSPAGLAF

J: TRBJ2-3
V: TRBV4-3
CDR3: ASSLSPGQYSSDTQY

J: TRBJ2-1
V: TRBV7-2
CDR3: ASGVGPYNEQF

J: TRBJ2-2
V: TRBV28
CDR3: ASSFWAEGTGELF